The 8 T cell receptor beta chains below all came from one sample that was sequenced in a study of cytomegalovirus exposure and HLA in healthy donors. PCR involved 60 Vbeta and 13 Jbeta primers. Sequencing used immunoSEQ multiplex PCR; TCRdb keeps in-frame clones, though not all of them. The repertoire holds roughly 160,000 clones, with roughly 79% as singletons. The sequenced material came from PBMCs. These receptors originate from a woman aged 45 to 65 in good health and CMV-seronegative.

As concerns this clone: A junction boundary mismatches the germline segment, possibly from a read error. The chain is built from TRBV29-1 and TRBJ1-5, with D maybe TRBD1 (5 bases). Germline CDR1 is SQVTM and CDR2 is ANQGSEA. The CDR3 length is 13 residues. The CDR3 protein is CSIEVGVNQPQHF. DNA for the CDR3: TGCAGCATTGAAGTAGGGGTCAATCAGCCCCAGCATTTT.

The chain is built from TRBV11-3 and TRBJ2-2, with D possibly matching TRBD1 (5 bases). The CDR3 runs to 14 residues. Germline CDR1 SGHNT, CDR2 YENEEA. V was cut by 5 bases and J by 6 bases, with 13 bases left in between. Here the CDR3 DNA reads TGTGCCAGCAGCATTCAGGGAACGGCCGGGGAGCTGTTTTTT. It translates to CASSIQGTAGELFF. Full variable domain (remainder filled in from reference TRBV11-3 and TRBJ2-2): EAGVVQSPRYKIIEKKQPVAFWCNPISGHNTLYWYLQNLGQGPELLIRYENEEAVDDSQLPKDRFSAERLKGVDSTLKIQPAELGDSAVYLCASSIQGTAGELFFGEGSRLTVL.

The chain couples TRBV5-6 to TRBJ2-3; possibly TRBD2 for D (5 bases). Germline CDR1 reads SGHDT; CDR2 reads YYEEEE. V lost 1 base, J lost 9 bases, and 9 bases lay in between. The CDR3 totals 12 residues. CDR3 in DNA: TGTGCCAGCAGCTTGCGGGGAATAACGCAGTATTTT. It codes for CASSLRGITQYF.

This clone was counted once. The chain links TRBV6-5 to TRBJ1-1, with 7 bases lining up with TRBD1. The junction had 6 bases not matched to a gene; V was cut back by 0 bases and J by 5 bases. CDR1 is MNHEY, CDR2 SVGAGI, per germline. The CDR3 runs 15 residues. The CDR3 region has the DNA TGTGCCAGCAGTTACTCTCCCCAGGGGGAGACTGAAGCTTTCTTT. Translating it yields CASSYSPQGETEAFF.

The rearrangement links TRBV10-3 to TRBJ2-1; 7 bases fit TRBD1. J was trimmed by 10 bases and V by 2 bases; bases with no gene match: 11. The CDR3 is made up of 15 amino acids. CDR1 is ENHRY and CDR2 is SYGVKD in the germline V gene. CDR3 protein: CAISEADRAAVEQFF. DNA for the CDR3: TGTGCCATCAGTGAGGCCGACAGGGCGGCGGTCGAGCAGTTCTTC.

The CDR3, as DNA: TGTGCCAGCAGTTTGAGCTCCTATAATTCACCCCTCCACTTT. Its protein is CASSLSSYNSPLHF. The rearrangement uses TRBV28 and TRBJ1-6; D is undetermined. Looked up from germline, CDR1 is MDHEN and CDR2 is SYDVKM. The CDR3 length is 14 residues. Trimming left V 3 bases short and J 0 bases short, with 3 bases between.

The J gene is TRBJ2-5, the V gene TRBV10-1; D gene unclear. Gene TRBJ2-7 matches the end of the DNA better, so the J call may be wrong. Germline V gene lookup returns CDR1 WNHNN and CDR2 SYGVQD (reference sequence). This CDR3 spans 16 amino acids. The CDR3 region is CASSESMRQLVHEQYF. CDR3 nucleotide sequence: TGCGCCAGCAGTGAATCAATGCGGCAGCTCGTCCACGAGCAGTACTTC.

The chain links TRBV5-1 to TRBJ1-1; weak D call: TRBD1 (5 bases). Germline lookup yields CDR1 SGHRS and CDR2 YFSETQ. The CDR3 sequence is 14 residues long. V shed 2 bases and J shed 1 base, with 9 bases lying between them. CDR3: CASSFDSRNTEAFF. The CDR3 region has the DNA TGCGCCAGCAGCTTTGACAGCCGGAACACTGAAGCTTTCTTT.